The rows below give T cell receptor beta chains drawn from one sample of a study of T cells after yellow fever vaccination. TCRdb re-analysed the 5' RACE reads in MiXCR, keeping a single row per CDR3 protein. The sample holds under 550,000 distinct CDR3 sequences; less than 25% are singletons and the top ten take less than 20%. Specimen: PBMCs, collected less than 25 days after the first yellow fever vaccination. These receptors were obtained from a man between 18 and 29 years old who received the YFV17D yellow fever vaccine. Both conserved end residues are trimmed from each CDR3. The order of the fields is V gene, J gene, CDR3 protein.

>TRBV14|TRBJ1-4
ASSQAGSYNEKLF
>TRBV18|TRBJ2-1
ASSRAIQGPYNEQF
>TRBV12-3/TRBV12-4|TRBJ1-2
ASSPRDSVVGGYT
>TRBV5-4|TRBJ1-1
ASSFRGGGKAEAF
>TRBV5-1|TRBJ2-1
ASSLGTGPQEQF
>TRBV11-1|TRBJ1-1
ASTTGGRHTEAF
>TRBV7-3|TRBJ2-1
ASSATEGDRGDNEQF
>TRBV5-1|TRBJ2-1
ASSGRGDYNEQF
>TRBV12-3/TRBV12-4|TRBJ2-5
ASRRGGETQY
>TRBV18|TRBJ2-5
ASSSKTSGVQETQY
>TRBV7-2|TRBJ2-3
ASSQNGPAGGADTQY
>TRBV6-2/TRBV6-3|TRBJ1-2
ASSHSAGDGYT
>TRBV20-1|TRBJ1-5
SAQRTGRFHQPQH
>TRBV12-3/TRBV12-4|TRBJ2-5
ASSLPPRETQY
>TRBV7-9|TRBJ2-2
ASTAGVSDTGELF
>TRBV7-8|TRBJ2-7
ASSFGPLGYEQY
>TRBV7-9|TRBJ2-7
ASSPSSGEQY
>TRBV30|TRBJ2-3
ARAQGTDTQY
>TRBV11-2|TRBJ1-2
ASSPLGQRGHGYT
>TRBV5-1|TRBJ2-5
ASSLEPTGKEETQY
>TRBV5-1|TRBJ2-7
ASSLLAGEAYEQY
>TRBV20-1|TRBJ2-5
SARDRLAGRWN
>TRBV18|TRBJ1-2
ASSPATANYGYT
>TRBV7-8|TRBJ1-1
ASTLGQGNGRRAF
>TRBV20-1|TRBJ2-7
SARLSVTRYEQY
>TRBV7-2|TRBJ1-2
ASSVYGGRGAGYT
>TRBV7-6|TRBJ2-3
ASSHKDVGDTQY
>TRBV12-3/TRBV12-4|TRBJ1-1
ASSWGGANTEAF
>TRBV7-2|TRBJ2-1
ALGTGTYNEQF
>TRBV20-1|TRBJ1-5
SARAPSNQPQH
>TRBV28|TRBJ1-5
ASSSGTRGNQPQH
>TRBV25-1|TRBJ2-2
ASSPGSGAGELF
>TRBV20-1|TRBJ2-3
SAGSGGRADTQY
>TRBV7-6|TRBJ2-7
ASSLVFGTGQYEQY
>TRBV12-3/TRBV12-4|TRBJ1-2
ASSRQRIYGYT
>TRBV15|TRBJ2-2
ANCGQNTGELF
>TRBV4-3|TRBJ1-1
ASSQGTSLNTEAF
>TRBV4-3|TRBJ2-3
ASSRNRLQGNTQY
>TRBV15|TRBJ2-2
ATSRRHIRTGELF
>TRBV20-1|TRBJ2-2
SASIFDRNTGELF
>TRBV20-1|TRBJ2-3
CARDVRQGATDTQY
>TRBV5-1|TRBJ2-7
ASSLDISSYEQY
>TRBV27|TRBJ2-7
ASSPMYRDRYRLANYEQY
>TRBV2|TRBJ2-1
ASMKTGYNEQF
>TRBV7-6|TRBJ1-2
ASSLEDKRPYGYT
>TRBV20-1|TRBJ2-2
SAAQDGQGDGELF
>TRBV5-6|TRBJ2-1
ASSFISGESYNEQF
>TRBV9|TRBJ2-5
ASTPQAGGLETQY
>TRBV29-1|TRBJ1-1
SALGSPATEAF
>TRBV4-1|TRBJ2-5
ASSQELGGQETQY
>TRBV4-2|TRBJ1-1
ASSQGGQGGNTEAF
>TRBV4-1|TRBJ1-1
ASSHGTEAF
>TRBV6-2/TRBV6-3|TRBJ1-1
ASSLSGPFNTEAF
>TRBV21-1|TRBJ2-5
ASSKEVREWTQY
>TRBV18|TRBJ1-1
ASSPSLRNEAF